These 18 T cell receptor beta chains came from one sample sequenced in a study of cytomegalovirus exposure and HLA in healthy donors. Method: immunoSEQ multiplex PCR; TCRdb's copy keeps in-frame clones and lacks some. This sample carries 150,000 to 200,000 clones, roughly nine tenths of them seen once, and the ten largest clones take 3.5% to 4.5%. Material for sequencing was PBMCs. These receptors all come from a man between 18 and 29 years old in good health and CMV-seropositive.

The rearrangement links TRBV7-6 to TRBJ1-3, with D unclear. This CDR3 is built from 16 residues. V was pared by 1 base and J by 0 bases, with 10 bases between. CDR1 and CDR2 (germline): SGHVS, FNYEAQ. The CDR3 reads CASSLGGSSSGNTIYF. CDR3 sequence (DNA): TGTGCCAGCAGCTTAGGCGGATCGAGCTCTGGAAACACCATATATTTT. Filled out from reference TRBV7-6 and TRBJ1-3, the complete variable domain reads GAGVSQSPRYKVTKRGQDVALRCDPISGHVSLYWYRQALGQGPEFLTYFNYEAQQDKSGLPNDRFSAERPEGSISTLTIQRTEQRDSAMYRCASSLGGSSSGNTIYFGEGSWLTVV.

The gene calls are TRBV7-8 and TRBJ1-1, with 9 bases aligning to TRBD1. J was trimmed by 0 bases and V by 4 bases; bases with no gene match: 9. The CDR3 loop spans 17 amino acids. Germline CDR1 reads SGHVS; CDR2 reads FQNEAQ. CDR3 nucleotide sequence: TGTGCCAGCAGCTCCTACACACGGGACAGGGTGAACACTGAAGCTTTCTTT. Translation gives CASSSYTRDRVNTEAFF.

This sequence joins TRBV11-2 and TRBJ2-1; maybe TRBD1 (5 bases). This CDR3 has 17 residues. The V end was cut by 2 bases, the J end by 5 bases, with 19 bases between. CDR1 and CDR2 from the germline V gene are SGHAT and FQNNGV. The CDR3 coding sequence is TGTGCCAGCAGCTTAAGGGGTCCAGGGCAGGGAAACAATGAGCAGTTCTTC. Translated, it gives CASSLRGPGQGNNEQFF. Supplemented by reference TRBV11-2 and TRBJ2-1, the full variable domain reads EAGVAQSPRYKIIEKRQSVAFWCNPISGHATLYWYQQILGQGPKLLIQFQNNGVVDDSQLPKDRFSAERLKGVDSTLKIQPAKLEDSAVYLCASSLRGPGQGNNEQFFGPGTRLTVL.

CDR3: CASSLPSYNEQFF. In DNA form, the CDR3 reads TGTGCCAGCAGCTTACCGTCCTACAATGAGCAGTTCTTC. J is TRBJ2-1 and V is TRBV7-8, with D unresolved. Between the trimmed V and J ends, which lost 2 bases and 1 base, there was a span of 3 bases. CDR3 length equals 13 residues. Germline assignment: CDR1 SGHVS and CDR2 FQNEAQ.

The CDR3 reads CASSLPSPRGEKLFF. In DNA form, the CDR3 reads TGTGCCAGCAGCTTACCGTCCCCGCGGGGTGAAAAACTGTTTTTT. V usage is TRBV7-9 and J usage is TRBJ1-4; D is unclear. The germline V and J ends were trimmed by 2 bases and 7 bases, with 14 bases remaining between them. CDR3 size: 15 residues. From germline, CDR1 is SEHNR and CDR2 FQNEAQ (reference sequence).

The rearrangement uses TRBV10-1 and TRBJ2-1; maybe TRBD2 (5 bases). Between the trimmed V and J ends, which lost 4 bases and 4 bases, there was a span of 14 bases. CDR1 and CDR2 from the germline V gene are WNHNN and SYGVQD (reference sequence). The CDR3 has 15 residues. Here the CDR3 DNA reads TGCGCCAGCAGTGGAGAAGCGGCCCTTTACAATGAGCAGTTCTTC. This sequence encodes CASSGEAALYNEQFF.

The chain recombines TRBV7-9 with TRBJ2-7; D call uncertain. Germline V gene sequence: CDR1 SEHNR, CDR2 FQNEAQ (reference sequence). The CDR3 length is 16 residues. V lost 5 bases to trimming and J lost 0 bases, with 17 bases between them. CDR3 bases: TGTGCCAGCAGCACCCTTGTGGTCCAGAACTCCTACGAGCAGTACTTC. Protein: CASSTLVVQNSYEQYF.

This chain's CDR3 is CASSLTSGYNEQFF. In nucleotides, the CDR3 is TGTGCCAGCAGCCTGACTAGCGGATACAATGAGCAGTTCTTC. This sequence joins TRBV9 and TRBJ2-1; 9 bases line up with TRBD2. CDR1 is SGDLS, CDR2 YYNGEE, per germline. The CDR3 spans 14 residues. Losses at the gene ends were 4 bases for V and 4 bases for J; bases not matched to a gene: 3.

The rearrangement uses TRBV7-3 and TRBJ2-7; the match to TRBD2 covers 8 bases. Trimming at V came to 5 bases and at J to 5 bases, leaving 8 bases not matched to a gene. Germline V lookup: CDR1 SGHTA, CDR2 FQGTGA. The CDR3 sequence is 14 residues long. CDR3 loop: CASSIKAGVHEQYF. The CDR3 DNA follows: TGTGCCAGCAGCATAAAAGCGGGAGTCCACGAGCAGTACTTC.

The chain combines TRBV5-1 with TRBJ2-2, with a possible D match to TRBD1 (6 bases). V was clipped by 1 base and J by 8 bases, with 12 bases between them. This CDR3 comprises 14 residues. The germline V gene encodes CDR1 SGHRS and CDR2 YFSETQ. CDR3 bases: TGCGCCAGCAGCTTGTACAGGGAAATTGGGGAGCTGTTTTTT. Its translation: CASSLYREIGELFF.

The chain carries TRBV7-8 and TRBJ1-3, with D unresolved. This CDR3 region has 16 residues. The V end was cut by 4 bases, the J end by 3 bases, with 16 bases between. CDR1 SGHVS and CDR2 FQNEAQ come from the germline V gene. CDR3 DNA sequence: TGTGCCAGCAGCTCCAGACGGGAAACTATTGGAAACACCATATATTTT. Translated, it gives CASSSRRETIGNTIYF.

The rearrangement links TRBV6-1 to TRBJ2-1, with D perhaps matching TRBD2 (7 bases). The CDR3 has 15 residues. Deletions cut 3 bases from V and 6 bases from J, with 15 bases between. Germline assignment: CDR1 MNHNS and CDR2 SASEGT. The CDR3, as DNA: TGTGCCAGCAGTGAGTGGGGGGCGGGGGTCAATGAGCAGTTCTTC. Its translation is CASSEWGAGVNEQFF.

V usage is TRBV29-1 and J usage is TRBJ1-2; unclear D gene. Trimming removed 5 bases at V and 0 bases at J, with 7 bases between. Germline assignment: CDR1 SQVTM and CDR2 ANQGSEA. The CDR3 consists of 12 residues. The CDR3 sequence is CSVLRTNYGYTF. DNA for the CDR3: TGCAGCGTTCTCAGGACTAACTATGGCTACACCTTC.

This clone was recorded only once. The gene calls are TRBV7-9 and TRBJ1-1; 7 positions match TRBD1. Losses at the gene ends were 1 base for V and 1 base for J; bases not matched to a gene: 9. This CDR3 is built from 17 residues. CDR1 is SEHNR and CDR2 is FQNEAQ in the germline V gene (reference sequence). The CDR3 DNA is TGTGCCAGCAGCTTAGAGGGGGCAGGTCTTGGGAACACTGAAGCTTTCTTT. This gives the protein CASSLEGAGLGNTEAFF.

The V call is TRBV27, the J call TRBJ1-5, with 9 bases aligning to TRBD1. The CDR3 has 16 amino acids. J lost 1 base, V lost 6 bases, and 7 bases had no gene match. CDR1 and CDR2 (germline): MNHEY, SMNVEV (reference sequence). As DNA, the CDR3 is TGTGCCAGCAGAACAGGGGGCGGGGGAAGCAATCAGCCCCAGCATTTT. It translates to CASRTGGGGSNQPQHF.

The genes are TRBV7-2 and TRBJ1-4; 8 bases agree with TRBD1. The CDR3 contains 15 residues. The junction had 4 bases not matched to a gene; V was cut back by 5 bases and J by 2 bases. The germline V gene has CDR1 SGHTA and CDR2 FQGNSA. CDR3 DNA: TGTGCCAGCAGCCCGGACAGGGCCACTAATGAAAAACTGTTTTTT. Translating gives CASSPDRATNEKLFF.

This chain links TRBV12-5 with TRBJ1-5; D is ambiguous. Germline V lookup: CDR1 LGHNT, CDR2 FRNRAP. The CDR3 totals 12 residues. Trimming pared 1 base from V and 6 bases from J, leaving 4 bases between. The CDR3 region is CASGLGGQPQHF. CDR3 DNA sequence: TGTGCTAGTGGTTTGGGAGGTCAGCCCCAGCATTTT.

This clone has only a few counts. The chain carries TRBV5-4 and TRBJ2-3; tentatively, D is TRBD1 (6 bases). The CDR3 totals 14 residues. The germline V gene encodes CDR1 SGHNT and CDR2 YYREEE (reference sequence). V lost 5 bases and J lost 1, with 11 bases in between. This chain's CDR3 is CASRDQGRTDTQYF. The CDR3 nucleotides are TGTGCCAGCAGGGACCAGGGGCGCACAGATACGCAGTATTTT.